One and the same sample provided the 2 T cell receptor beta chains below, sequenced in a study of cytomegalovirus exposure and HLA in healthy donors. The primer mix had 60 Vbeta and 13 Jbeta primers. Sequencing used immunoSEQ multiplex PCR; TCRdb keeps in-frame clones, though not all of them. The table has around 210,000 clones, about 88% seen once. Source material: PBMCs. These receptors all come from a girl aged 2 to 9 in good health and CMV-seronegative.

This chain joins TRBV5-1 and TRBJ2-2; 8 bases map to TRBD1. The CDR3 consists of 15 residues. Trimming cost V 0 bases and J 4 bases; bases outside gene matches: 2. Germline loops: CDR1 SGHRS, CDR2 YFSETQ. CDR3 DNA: TGCGCCAGCAGCTTGGTAGGACAGGGCACCGGGGAGCTGTTTTTT. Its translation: CASSLVGQGTGELFF.

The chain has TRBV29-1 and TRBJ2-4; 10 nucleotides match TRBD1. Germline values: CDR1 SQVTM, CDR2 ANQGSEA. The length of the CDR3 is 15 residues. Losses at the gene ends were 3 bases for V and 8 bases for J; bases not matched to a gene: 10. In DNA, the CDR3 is TGCAGCGTTGAGAAGGCCGGGACAGGGGAGGACATTCAGTACTTC. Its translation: CSVEKAGTGEDIQYF.